The present entry profiles one T cell receptor beta chain with its context. Its antigen is not yet known. The sample holds no much larger clone one base away, and base qualities are not on file. This entry is derived from a study of technical replicates of blood from several donors (TCRdb year 2017). Counted from cysteine to phenylalanine, this CDR3 has 12 amino acids. Kept here is only the CDR3 DNA, which spans 36 bases and is read in frame from base 1. CDR1 and CDR2 are read off the germline V gene (reference sequence) as MNHNY and SVGAGI. Deletion took 6 bases off V and 3 bases off J, with a span of 8 bases between the germline ends. Libraries were built with the immunoSEQ multiplex PCR assay. TCRdb took this table from immuneACCESS and kept in-frame rearrangements with V and J called. Such tables lack part of the clones; where checked against another copy, unresolved V genes explain under half of the gap, and the rest is unexplained. The sample table lists approximately 68,000 clones, about 97% of them with a count of one. In total, the top ten clones hold 0.25% to 0.3% of the sample.

Specimen: T cells isolated from PBMCs. The TCR originated in a human donor in good health. The sequence is built from TRBV6-6 and TRBJ1-2; the D gene is not confidently resolved. The CDR3 in this case is CASSPGDYGYTF. The DNA sequence is as follows: TGTGCCAGCAGCCCTGGAGACTATGGCTACACCTTC.